A selection of T cell receptor beta chains follows, all from one sample in a study of blood T cell repertoires in COVID-19. The data were produced by immunoSEQ multiplex PCR, yet TCRdb's version contains in-frame clones alone and is incomplete. The table records a few hundred thousand clones, 83% of them present only once. The specimen was peripheral blood. These receptors came from a man in his sixties who had recovered from COVID-19. Both conserved end residues are part of each CDR3. Each record gives: J gene, V gene, D gene, clone size, CDR3 length, CDR3 protein, CDR3 DNA. D genes are given only for firm matches. Some rows have no size entry. The others give once, few or many, or a class for an expanded clone.

J gene: TRBJ2-1
V gene: TRBV3-1/TRBV3-2
D gene: -
clone size: -
CDR3 length: 13
CDR3 protein: CASSFGQINEQFF
CDR3 DNA: TGTGCCAGCAGCTTCGGACAGATCAATGAGCAGTTCTTC

J gene: TRBJ2-3
V gene: TRBV25-1
D gene: -
clone size: -
CDR3 length: 13
CDR3 protein: CASSSLDTDTQYF
CDR3 DNA: TGTGCCAGCAGTTCTCTAGACACAGATACGCAGTATTTT

J gene: TRBJ2-2
V gene: TRBV7-2
D gene: -
clone size: -
CDR3 length: 12
CDR3 protein: CASSLDGRELFF
CDR3 DNA: TGTGCCAGCAGCTTAGATGGCAGGGAGCTGTTTTTT

J gene: TRBJ2-5
V gene: TRBV27
D gene: TRBD1
clone size: -
CDR3 length: 18
CDR3 protein: CASSPLTGTANPKETQYF
CDR3 DNA: TGTGCCAGCAGTCCTCTGACCGGGACAGCTAATCCTAAAGAGACCCAGTACTTC

J gene: TRBJ1-4
V gene: TRBV28
D gene: TRBD1
clone size: many
CDR3 length: 15
CDR3 protein: CASSLKGATNEKLFF
CDR3 DNA: TGTGCCAGCAGTTTAAAGGGGGCCACTAATGAAAAACTGTTTTTT

J gene: TRBJ1-2
V gene: TRBV5-6
D gene: TRBD1
clone size: -
CDR3 length: 18
CDR3 protein: CASSSLDGTGGVLDGYTF
CDR3 DNA: TGTGCCAGCAGCTCTCTAGATGGGACAGGGGGCGTTTTAGATGGCTACACCTTC

J gene: TRBJ2-2
V gene: TRBV5-1
D gene: -
clone size: -
CDR3 length: 13
CDR3 protein: CASSVQGTGELFF
CDR3 DNA: TGCGCCAGCAGCGTCCAGGGCACCGGGGAGCTGTTTTTT

J gene: TRBJ1-4
V gene: TRBV5-1
D gene: TRBD1
clone size: -
CDR3 length: 16
CDR3 protein: CASSPGTGPTNEKLFF
CDR3 DNA: TGCGCCAGCAGCCCCGGGACAGGACCAACTAATGAAAAACTGTTTTTT

J gene: TRBJ1-2
V gene: TRBV13
D gene: -
clone size: -
CDR3 length: 13
CDR3 protein: CASSQMNTYGYTF
CDR3 DNA: TGTGCCAGCAGCCAAATGAACACCTATGGCTACACCTTC

J gene: TRBJ2-1
V gene: TRBV27
D gene: -
clone size: -
CDR3 length: 13
CDR3 protein: CASSRYSYNEQFF
CDR3 DNA: TGTGCCAGCAGCCGGTACTCCTACAATGAGCAGTTCTTC

J gene: TRBJ1-4
V gene: TRBV12-3/TRBV12-4
D gene: -
clone size: few
CDR3 length: 13
CDR3 protein: CASSLRDDEKLFF
CDR3 DNA: TGTGCCAGCAGTCTCAGGGATGATGAAAAACTGTTTTTT

J gene: TRBJ2-7
V gene: TRBV6-5
D gene: TRBD2
clone size: -
CDR3 length: 13
CDR3 protein: CASRETSSYEQYF
CDR3 DNA: TGTGCCAGCAGGGAGACTAGCAGCTACGAGCAGTACTTC

J gene: TRBJ2-5
V gene: TRBV19
D gene: TRBD1
clone size: once
CDR3 length: 15
CDR3 protein: CASSGRTGGWETQYF
CDR3 DNA: TGTGCCAGTAGTGGACGGACAGGGGGCTGGGAGACCCAGTACTTC

J gene: TRBJ2-7
V gene: TRBV3-1/TRBV3-2
D gene: -
clone size: -
CDR3 length: 11
CDR3 protein: CAAGSSYEQYF
CDR3 DNA: TGTGCCGCAGGCTCCTCTTACGAGCAGTACTTC

J gene: TRBJ2-7
V gene: TRBV5-1
D gene: -
clone size: -
CDR3 length: 13
CDR3 protein: CASSFQASYEQYF
CDR3 DNA: TGCGCCAGCAGCTTTCAGGCAAGCTACGAGCAGTACTTC